This is a list of T cell receptor beta chains from one sample in a study of radiation and T cells in renal cell carcinoma. Assay: immunoSEQ multiplex PCR; the TCRdb copy retains only in-frame clones and omits some. The sample yields roughly 150,000 clones, 87% seen once. The source was blood, collected from a patient whose treatment included radiotherapy and nephrectomy. These receptors were collected from a woman between 50 and 59 years old with renal cell carcinoma. The CDR3 runs from the conserved cysteine through the conserved F or W. Each record gives: clone size, D gene, V gene, J gene, CDR3 DNA, CDR3 protein. The D gene is left open where the match is weak. Expanded clones get a size class; other rows say once, few or many, or leave the size out.

abundance: -; d_gene: -; v_gene: TRBV18; j_gene: TRBJ1-6; CDR3nt: TGTGCCAGCTCAGTCGGACCTCCAGATTCACCCCTCCACTTT; CDR3aa: CASSVGPPDSPLHF
abundance: few; d_gene: TRBD1; v_gene: TRBV18; j_gene: TRBJ2-2; CDR3nt: TGTGCCAGCTCACTAGGGACAGGAAACACCGGGGAGCTGTTTTTT; CDR3aa: CASSLGTGNTGELFF
abundance: once; d_gene: -; v_gene: TRBV5-1; j_gene: TRBJ1-3; CDR3nt: TGCGCCAGCAGCTTGGGGGATCACTCTGGAAACACCATATATTTT; CDR3aa: CASSLGDHSGNTIYF
abundance: once; d_gene: TRBD1; v_gene: TRBV7-2; j_gene: TRBJ2-7; CDR3nt: TGTGCCAGCAGCTTAGCGATTGGACAGGGATCCCCCGAGCAGTACTTC; CDR3aa: CASSLAIGQGSPEQYF
abundance: -; d_gene: -; v_gene: TRBV6-1; j_gene: TRBJ2-5; CDR3nt: TGTGCCAGCATAGAGGGGCACCAAGAGACCCAGTACTTC; CDR3aa: CASIEGHQETQYF
abundance: -; d_gene: -; v_gene: TRBV25-1; j_gene: TRBJ2-7; CDR3nt: TGTGCCAGCACCCCCCGGAGTTTCTACGAGCAGTACTTC; CDR3aa: CASTPRSFYEQYF
abundance: -; d_gene: TRBD1; v_gene: TRBV11-3; j_gene: TRBJ1-6; CDR3nt: TGTGCCAGCAGCCGCGACAGGGGATCCTATAATTCACCCCTCCACTTT; CDR3aa: CASSRDRGSYNSPLHF
abundance: -; d_gene: -; v_gene: TRBV14; j_gene: TRBJ2-3; CDR3nt: TGTGCCAGCAGTCTACTAGCAAAGGCAGATACGCAGTATTTT; CDR3aa: CASSLLAKADTQYF
abundance: -; d_gene: TRBD1; v_gene: TRBV7-9; j_gene: TRBJ1-1; CDR3nt: TGTGCCAGCAGCCCGAGGACAGGGGGCGTCACTGAAGCTTTCTTT; CDR3aa: CASSPRTGGVTEAFF
abundance: -; d_gene: -; v_gene: TRBV2; j_gene: TRBJ2-7; CDR3nt: TGTGCCAGCAGTACACCCAGACGGGCCGAGCAGTACTTC; CDR3aa: CASSTPRRAEQYF
abundance: -; d_gene: -; v_gene: TRBV19; j_gene: TRBJ2-3; CDR3nt: TGTGCCAGTACCCCGGTCGGGGGCGGGGGAATCACAGATACGCAGTATTTT; CDR3aa: CASTPVGGGGITDTQYF
abundance: -; d_gene: -; v_gene: TRBV9; j_gene: TRBJ1-2; CDR3nt: TGTGCCAGCAGCGGACTACAGGGACCCCCTAACTATGGCTACACCTTC; CDR3aa: CASSGLQGPPNYGYTF
abundance: -; d_gene: -; v_gene: TRBV7-3; j_gene: TRBJ1-2; CDR3nt: TGTGCCAGCAGCTTAAACCCTGGCAGCCCCTATGGCTACACCTTC; CDR3aa: CASSLNPGSPYGYTF
abundance: -; d_gene: TRBD1; v_gene: TRBV6-5; j_gene: TRBJ1-5; CDR3nt: TGTGCCAGCAGAACGGGACAGCGAGGCAATCAGCCCCAGCATTTT; CDR3aa: CASRTGQRGNQPQHF
abundance: -; d_gene: TRBD2; v_gene: TRBV4-1; j_gene: TRBJ2-3; CDR3nt: TGCGCCAGCAGCCATCACCGGGAGGTACCAGATACGCAGTATTTT; CDR3aa: CASSHHREVPDTQYF
abundance: -; d_gene: -; v_gene: TRBV7-2; j_gene: TRBJ1-6; CDR3nt: TGTGCCAGCAGCCCTTCAGGGCCAATAAATAATTCACCCCTCCACTTT; CDR3aa: CASSPSGPINNSPLHF
abundance: -; d_gene: -; v_gene: TRBV7-2; j_gene: TRBJ2-3; CDR3nt: TGTGCCAGCAGCTTTTCCCCCCCCAGCGGGAGCACAGATACGCAGTATTTT; CDR3aa: CASSFSPPSGSTDTQYF
abundance: few; d_gene: -; v_gene: TRBV29-1; j_gene: TRBJ2-1; CDR3nt: TGCAGCGTTGTTCCCGCTCTCTGGGCCAATGAGCAGTTCTTC; CDR3aa: CSVVPALWANEQFF
abundance: once; d_gene: TRBD2; v_gene: TRBV7-9; j_gene: TRBJ2-7; CDR3nt: TGTGCCAGCACTAGAACAATAGCGGGGTCCTACGAGCAGTACTTC; CDR3aa: CASTRTIAGSYEQYF
abundance: once; d_gene: -; v_gene: TRBV4-3; j_gene: TRBJ2-5; CDR3nt: TGCGCCAGCAGCCCGGGGGGCAGGGCGACCCAGTACTTC; CDR3aa: CASSPGGRATQYF
abundance: -; d_gene: TRBD1; v_gene: TRBV6-5; j_gene: TRBJ1-2; CDR3nt: TGTGCCAGCTACCCGGCAGGGGGGTATGGCTACACCTTC; CDR3aa: CASYPAGGYGYTF
abundance: once; d_gene: -; v_gene: TRBV13; j_gene: TRBJ1-5; CDR3nt: TGTGCCAGCAGCTTAGGAGGACAACAGGGCAATCAGCCCCAGCATTTT; CDR3aa: CASSLGGQQGNQPQHF
abundance: -; d_gene: -; v_gene: TRBV10-2; j_gene: TRBJ2-1; CDR3nt: TGCGCCAGCTTCCGCGGGTACAATGAGCAGTTCTTC; CDR3aa: CASFRGYNEQFF
abundance: -; d_gene: TRBD2; v_gene: TRBV12-5; j_gene: TRBJ2-5; CDR3nt: TGTGCTAGTGGTCGAGGACTAGCGGGGGGTCAAGAGACCCAGTACTTC; CDR3aa: CASGRGLAGGQETQYF
abundance: -; d_gene: -; v_gene: TRBV6-5; j_gene: TRBJ2-3; CDR3nt: TGTGCCAGCAGTTATGGGCGAACTAGCACAGATACGCAGTATTTT; CDR3aa: CASSYGRTSTDTQYF
abundance: -; d_gene: -; v_gene: TRBV9; j_gene: TRBJ2-2; CDR3nt: TGTGCCAGCAGCGTAGAAGGGTTTGGGGAGCTGTTTTTT; CDR3aa: CASSVEGFGELFF
abundance: -; d_gene: -; v_gene: TRBV10-3; j_gene: TRBJ2-6; CDR3nt: TGTGCCAGCACCCAAAGGGAAGATGGGGATTCTGGGGCCAACGTCCTGACTTTC; CDR3aa: CASTQREDGDSGANVLTF
abundance: -; d_gene: -; v_gene: TRBV6-5; j_gene: TRBJ1-6; CDR3nt: TGTGCCAGCAGTAATCGCGGGGGTTCACCCCTCCACTTT; CDR3aa: CASSNRGGSPLHF
abundance: -; d_gene: TRBD1; v_gene: TRBV29-1; j_gene: TRBJ2-7; CDR3nt: TGCAGCGCCAGGACAGGGTCGAGCGAGCAGTACTTC; CDR3aa: CSARTGSSEQYF
abundance: once; d_gene: TRBD2; v_gene: TRBV9; j_gene: TRBJ2-3; CDR3nt: TGTGCCAGCAGCGCCCGGACTAGCGGGGGCACAGATACGCAGTATTTT; CDR3aa: CASSARTSGGTDTQYF
abundance: once; d_gene: -; v_gene: TRBV19; j_gene: TRBJ1-5; CDR3nt: TGTGCCAGTAGAGGGCACGGGGGCCCCCCTGACAATCAGCCCCAGCATTTT; CDR3aa: CASRGHGGPPDNQPQHF
abundance: -; d_gene: -; v_gene: TRBV5-6; j_gene: TRBJ2-7; CDR3nt: TGTGCCAGCAGCTTGTTGGGGGACGTCTACGAGCAGTACTTC; CDR3aa: CASSLLGDVYEQYF
abundance: -; d_gene: -; v_gene: TRBV7-8; j_gene: TRBJ2-5; CDR3nt: TGTGCCAGCAGCCTGTCTAGGGGGGGGTCCATCACCCAGTACTTC; CDR3aa: CASSLSRGGSITQYF
abundance: -; d_gene: -; v_gene: TRBV6-5; j_gene: TRBJ1-1; CDR3nt: TGTGCCAGCAGTTACTCGATGCGAGGACAGGAAGCTTTCTTT; CDR3aa: CASSYSMRGQEAFF
abundance: once; d_gene: TRBD1; v_gene: TRBV5-1; j_gene: TRBJ2-7; CDR3nt: TGCGCCAGCAGCTTGGTTTGGACAGGGAGGCACGAGCAGTACTTC; CDR3aa: CASSLVWTGRHEQYF
abundance: -; d_gene: -; v_gene: TRBV7-7; j_gene: TRBJ1-1; CDR3nt: TGTGCTAGCAGCTTTGGGGATTGGGTCACTGAAGCTTTCTTT; CDR3aa: CASSFGDWVTEAFF
abundance: -; d_gene: -; v_gene: TRBV9; j_gene: TRBJ2-7; CDR3nt: TGTGCCAGCAGCGTTGGGGACTTCTCCTACGAGCAGTACTTC; CDR3aa: CASSVGDFSYEQYF
abundance: -; d_gene: -; v_gene: TRBV5-5; j_gene: TRBJ1-1; CDR3nt: TGTGCCAGCAGCCCCCAAGGGCGTATACATATGAACACTGAAGCTTTCTTT; CDR3aa: CASSPQGRIHMNTEAFF
abundance: once; d_gene: -; v_gene: TRBV19; j_gene: TRBJ2-7; CDR3nt: TGTGCCAGTAGCCTACGCTGGCGCAACGAGCAGTACTTC; CDR3aa: CASSLRWRNEQYF
abundance: -; d_gene: TRBD1; v_gene: TRBV5-1; j_gene: TRBJ2-7; CDR3nt: TGCGCCAGCAGAAAAGGGACAGGGGGCGAGTCCTACGAGCAGTACTTC; CDR3aa: CASRKGTGGESYEQYF
abundance: -; d_gene: -; v_gene: TRBV7-8; j_gene: TRBJ1-4; CDR3nt: TGTGCCAGCAGCTTAGTCTTGGCGGGGAGAAGCGAAAAACTGTTTTTT; CDR3aa: CASSLVLAGRSEKLFF
abundance: -; d_gene: -; v_gene: TRBV6-1; j_gene: TRBJ1-2; CDR3nt: TGTGCCAGCAGTGAGGGGCAGCACTATGGCTACACCTTC; CDR3aa: CASSEGQHYGYTF
abundance: -; d_gene: TRBD2; v_gene: TRBV6-6; j_gene: TRBJ2-5; CDR3nt: TGTGCCAGCAGTTACAGCGGGGGGGCGGTCGAGACCCAGTACTTC; CDR3aa: CASSYSGGAVETQYF
abundance: -; d_gene: -; v_gene: TRBV6-1; j_gene: TRBJ2-7; CDR3nt: TGTGCCAGCAACCAACCGGCAGGAAACTACGAGCAGTACTTC; CDR3aa: CASNQPAGNYEQYF
abundance: -; d_gene: -; v_gene: TRBV7-8; j_gene: TRBJ1-1; CDR3nt: TGTGCCAGCAGCTTAGTTAGGGTTTCAAACACTGAAGCTTTCTTT; CDR3aa: CASSLVRVSNTEAFF
abundance: -; d_gene: -; v_gene: TRBV9; j_gene: TRBJ2-5; CDR3nt: TGTGCCAGCAGCGTCCGGGACACAGCACAAGAGACCCAGTACTTC; CDR3aa: CASSVRDTAQETQYF
abundance: few; d_gene: TRBD1; v_gene: TRBV6-5; j_gene: TRBJ1-5; CDR3nt: TGTGCCAGCAGCCCGACAGGGGGCAGGCAGCCCCAGCATTTT; CDR3aa: CASSPTGGRQPQHF
abundance: -; d_gene: TRBD2; v_gene: TRBV19; j_gene: TRBJ2-2; CDR3nt: TGTGCCAGTAGTCCACAACGACTAGCGGGGAGAACCGGGGAGCTGTTTTTT; CDR3aa: CASSPQRLAGRTGELFF
abundance: -; d_gene: -; v_gene: TRBV5-1; j_gene: TRBJ2-7; CDR3nt: TGCGCCAGCAGCTTGGTAGGGTTGACCTACGAGCAGTACTTC; CDR3aa: CASSLVGLTYEQYF
abundance: -; d_gene: TRBD2; v_gene: TRBV9; j_gene: TRBJ2-2; CDR3nt: TGTGCCAGCAGCGTAGGGCTAGCGGGTACCCGATACACCGGGGAGCTGTTTTTT; CDR3aa: CASSVGLAGTRYTGELFF
abundance: -; d_gene: -; v_gene: TRBV19; j_gene: TRBJ1-1; CDR3nt: TGTGCCAGTAGTATCTTAGCGCGAGAAGTGGCTTTCTTT; CDR3aa: CASSILAREVAFF
abundance: -; d_gene: -; v_gene: TRBV5-8; j_gene: TRBJ1-1; CDR3nt: TGTGCCAGCAGACTCGACAGCTCCGAAGCTTTCTTT; CDR3aa: CASRLDSSEAFF
abundance: -; d_gene: TRBD1; v_gene: TRBV9; j_gene: TRBJ2-3; CDR3nt: TGTGCCAGCAGCGCTATTGGACAGGGAACAGATACGCAGTATTTT; CDR3aa: CASSAIGQGTDTQYF